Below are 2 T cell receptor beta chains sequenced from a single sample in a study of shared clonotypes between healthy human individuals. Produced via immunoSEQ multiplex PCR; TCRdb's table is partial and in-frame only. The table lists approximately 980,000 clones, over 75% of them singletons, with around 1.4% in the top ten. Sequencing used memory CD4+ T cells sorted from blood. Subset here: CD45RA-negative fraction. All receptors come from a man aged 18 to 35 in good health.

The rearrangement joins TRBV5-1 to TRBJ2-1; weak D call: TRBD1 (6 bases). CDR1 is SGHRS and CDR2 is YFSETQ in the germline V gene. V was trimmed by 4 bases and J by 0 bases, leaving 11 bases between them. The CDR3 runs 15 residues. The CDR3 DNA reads TGCGCCAGCAGCATAGGACAGAACTCCTACAATGAGCAGTTCTTC. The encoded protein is CASSIGQNSYNEQFF. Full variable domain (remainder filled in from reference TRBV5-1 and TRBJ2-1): KAGVTQTPRYLIKTRGQQVTLSCSPISGHRSVSWYQQTPGQGLQFLFEYFSETQRNKGNFPGRFSGRQFSNSRSEMNVSTLELGDSALYLCASSIGQNSYNEQFFGPGTRLTVL.

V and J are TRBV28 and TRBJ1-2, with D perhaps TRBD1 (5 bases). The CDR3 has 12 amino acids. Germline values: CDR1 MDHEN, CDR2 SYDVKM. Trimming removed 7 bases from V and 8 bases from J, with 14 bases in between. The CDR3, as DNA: TGTGCCAGCACATCCAGGGTAAAGGGCTACACCTTC. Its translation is CASTSRVKGYTF.